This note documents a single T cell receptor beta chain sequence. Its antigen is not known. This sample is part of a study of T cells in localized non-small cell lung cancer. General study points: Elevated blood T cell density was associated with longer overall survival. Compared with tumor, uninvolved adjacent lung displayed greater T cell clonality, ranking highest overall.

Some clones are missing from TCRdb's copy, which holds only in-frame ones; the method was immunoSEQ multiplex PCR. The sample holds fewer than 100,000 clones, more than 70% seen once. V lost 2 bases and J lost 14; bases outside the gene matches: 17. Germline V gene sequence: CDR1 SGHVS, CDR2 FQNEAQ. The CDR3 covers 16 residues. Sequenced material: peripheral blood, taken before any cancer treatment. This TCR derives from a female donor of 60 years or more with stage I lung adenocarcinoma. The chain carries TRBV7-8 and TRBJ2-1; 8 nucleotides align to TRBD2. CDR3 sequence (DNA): TGTGCCAGCAGCTTACTTCCAGCGGGAGCGGGGATAAGTAAGTTCTTC. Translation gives CASSLLPAGAGISKFF.